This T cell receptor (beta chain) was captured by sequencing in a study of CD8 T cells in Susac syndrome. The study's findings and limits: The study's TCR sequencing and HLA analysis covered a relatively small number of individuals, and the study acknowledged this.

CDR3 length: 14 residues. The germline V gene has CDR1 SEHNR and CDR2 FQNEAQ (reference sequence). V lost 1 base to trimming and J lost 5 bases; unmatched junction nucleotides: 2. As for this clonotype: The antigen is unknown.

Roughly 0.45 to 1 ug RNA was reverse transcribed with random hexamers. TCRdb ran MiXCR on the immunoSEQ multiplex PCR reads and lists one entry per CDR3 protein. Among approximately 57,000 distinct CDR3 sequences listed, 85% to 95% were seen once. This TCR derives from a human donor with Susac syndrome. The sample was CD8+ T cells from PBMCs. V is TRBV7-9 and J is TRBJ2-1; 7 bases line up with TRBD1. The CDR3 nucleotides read TGTGCCAGCAGCTTAGTAGGACAGGACAATGAGCAGTTCTTC. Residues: CASSLVGQDNEQFF.